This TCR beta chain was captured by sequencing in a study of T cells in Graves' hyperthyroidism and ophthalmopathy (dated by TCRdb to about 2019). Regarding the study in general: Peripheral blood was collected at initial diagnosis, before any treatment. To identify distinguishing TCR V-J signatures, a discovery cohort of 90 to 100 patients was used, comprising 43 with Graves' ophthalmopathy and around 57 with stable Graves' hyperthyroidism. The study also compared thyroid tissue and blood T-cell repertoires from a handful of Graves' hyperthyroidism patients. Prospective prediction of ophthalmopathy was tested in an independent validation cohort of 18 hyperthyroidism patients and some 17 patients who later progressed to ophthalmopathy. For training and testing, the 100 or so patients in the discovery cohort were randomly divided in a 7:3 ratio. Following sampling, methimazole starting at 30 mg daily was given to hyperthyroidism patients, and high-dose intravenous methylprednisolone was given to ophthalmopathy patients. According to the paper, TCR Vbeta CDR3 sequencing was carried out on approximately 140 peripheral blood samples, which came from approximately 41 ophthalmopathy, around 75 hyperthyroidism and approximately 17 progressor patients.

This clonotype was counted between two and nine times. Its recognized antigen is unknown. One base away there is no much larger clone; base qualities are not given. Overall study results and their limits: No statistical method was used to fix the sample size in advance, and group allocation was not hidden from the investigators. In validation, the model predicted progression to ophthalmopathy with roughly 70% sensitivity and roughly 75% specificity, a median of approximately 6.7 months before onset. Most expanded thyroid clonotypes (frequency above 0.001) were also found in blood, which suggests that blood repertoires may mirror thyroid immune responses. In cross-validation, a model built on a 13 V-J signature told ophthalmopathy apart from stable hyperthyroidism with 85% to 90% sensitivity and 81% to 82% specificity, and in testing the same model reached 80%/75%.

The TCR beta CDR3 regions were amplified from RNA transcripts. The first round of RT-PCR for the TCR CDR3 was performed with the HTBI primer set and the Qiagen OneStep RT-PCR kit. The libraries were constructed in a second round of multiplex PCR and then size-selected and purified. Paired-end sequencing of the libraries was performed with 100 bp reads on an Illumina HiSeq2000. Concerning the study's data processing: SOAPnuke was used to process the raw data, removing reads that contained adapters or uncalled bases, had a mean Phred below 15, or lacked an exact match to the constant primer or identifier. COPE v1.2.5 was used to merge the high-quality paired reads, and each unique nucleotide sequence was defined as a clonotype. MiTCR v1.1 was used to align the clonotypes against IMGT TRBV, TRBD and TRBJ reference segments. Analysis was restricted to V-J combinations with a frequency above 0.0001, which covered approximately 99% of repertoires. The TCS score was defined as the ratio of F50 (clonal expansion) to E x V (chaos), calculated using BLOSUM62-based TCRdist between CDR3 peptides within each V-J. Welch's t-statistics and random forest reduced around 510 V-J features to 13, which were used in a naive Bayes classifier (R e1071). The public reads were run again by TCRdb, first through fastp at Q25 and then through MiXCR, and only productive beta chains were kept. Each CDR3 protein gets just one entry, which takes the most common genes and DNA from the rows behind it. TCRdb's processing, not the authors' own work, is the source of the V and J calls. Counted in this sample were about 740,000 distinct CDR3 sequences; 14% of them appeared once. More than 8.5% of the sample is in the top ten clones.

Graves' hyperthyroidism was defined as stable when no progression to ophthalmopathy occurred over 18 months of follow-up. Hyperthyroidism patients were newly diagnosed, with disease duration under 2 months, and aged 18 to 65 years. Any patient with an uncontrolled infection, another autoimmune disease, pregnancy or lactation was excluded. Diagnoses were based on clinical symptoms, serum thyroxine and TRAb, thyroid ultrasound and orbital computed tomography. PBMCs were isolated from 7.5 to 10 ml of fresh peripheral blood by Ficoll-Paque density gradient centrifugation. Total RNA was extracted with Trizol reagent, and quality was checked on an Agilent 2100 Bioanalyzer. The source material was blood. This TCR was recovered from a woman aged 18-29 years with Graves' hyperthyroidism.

The DNA sequence is TGTGCCAGCAGCTCGACAGGGGCGGCCTATGGCTACACCTTC. Its translation is CASSSTGAAYGYTF. Recombination connected TRBV7-9 to TRBJ1-2; TRBD1 agrees with 8 junctional bases. The germline V gene (reference sequence) supplies CDR1 SEHNR and CDR2 FQNEAQ. There are 14 amino acids in the CDR3, from cysteine to phenylalanine inclusive. CDR3 DNA is the only sequence kept; it has 42 bases, read in frame from the first base. Trimming takes 4 bases off V and 4 bases off J; junction bases not matched to a gene: 5. Where the CDR3 stops, the reference TRBV7-9 and TRBJ1-2 genes take over; the full variable domain is DTGVSQNPRHKITKRGQNVTFRCDPISEHNRLYWYRQTLGQGPEFLTYFQNEAQLEKSRLLSDRFSAERPKGSFSTLEIQRTEQGDSAMYLCASSSTGAAYGYTFGSGTRLTVV.